The TCR beta chain under discussion was sequenced for a study of CD8+CD57+ T cells in acquired aplastic anemia. Study-wide background: When averaged, DNA from sorted CD4+ and CD8+ cells came to approximately 3.2 ug.

V gave up 4 bases and J gave up 5 bases, with 21 bases separating them. The V gene's germline CDR1 is ENHRY and CDR2 SYGVKD. This CDR3 is 17 amino acids long. The template for TCR beta VDJ and CDR3 sequence profiling was genomic DNA. TCRdb reanalysed the reads using MiXCR and keeps one entry per CDR3 protein. The data contain a few hundred thousand distinct CDR3 sequences, roughly 68% of them seen just once; the ten biggest clones take up under 4.5%. Concerning this clonotype: Its antigen is still unknown.

Study-level points and caveats: Patients and controls had in common some 30 CD8+ CDR3 sequences.

Sequencing input: sorted CD4+, CD8+, or CD8+CD57+ T cells (not recorded which) from PBMCs. The chain uses TRBV10-3 and TRBJ1-5; D remains unclear. The TCR sequence derives from a human donor in good health, serving as a control. This CDR3 is CAISAAPGYGSDQPQHF. The DNA for the CDR3 is TGTGCCATCAGTGCCGCCCCGGGGTACGGGAGTGATCAGCCCCAGCATTTT.